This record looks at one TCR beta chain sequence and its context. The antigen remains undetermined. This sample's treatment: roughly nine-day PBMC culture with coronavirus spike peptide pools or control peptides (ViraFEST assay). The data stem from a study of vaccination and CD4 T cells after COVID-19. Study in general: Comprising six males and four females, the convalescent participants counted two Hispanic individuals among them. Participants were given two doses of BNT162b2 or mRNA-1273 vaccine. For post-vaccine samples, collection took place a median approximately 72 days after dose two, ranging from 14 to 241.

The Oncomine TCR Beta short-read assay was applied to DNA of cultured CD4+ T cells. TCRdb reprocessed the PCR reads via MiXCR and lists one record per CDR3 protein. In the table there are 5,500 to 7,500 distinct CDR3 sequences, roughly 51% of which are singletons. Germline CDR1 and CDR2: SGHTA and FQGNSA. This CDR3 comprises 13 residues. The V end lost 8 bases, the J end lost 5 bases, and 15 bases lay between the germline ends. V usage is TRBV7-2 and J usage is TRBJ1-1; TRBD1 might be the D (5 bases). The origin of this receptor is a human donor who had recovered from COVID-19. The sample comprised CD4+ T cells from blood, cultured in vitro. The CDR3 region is CASEMGRGTEAFF. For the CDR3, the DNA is TGTGCCAGCGAAATGGGGCGTGGGACTGAAGCTTTCTTT.